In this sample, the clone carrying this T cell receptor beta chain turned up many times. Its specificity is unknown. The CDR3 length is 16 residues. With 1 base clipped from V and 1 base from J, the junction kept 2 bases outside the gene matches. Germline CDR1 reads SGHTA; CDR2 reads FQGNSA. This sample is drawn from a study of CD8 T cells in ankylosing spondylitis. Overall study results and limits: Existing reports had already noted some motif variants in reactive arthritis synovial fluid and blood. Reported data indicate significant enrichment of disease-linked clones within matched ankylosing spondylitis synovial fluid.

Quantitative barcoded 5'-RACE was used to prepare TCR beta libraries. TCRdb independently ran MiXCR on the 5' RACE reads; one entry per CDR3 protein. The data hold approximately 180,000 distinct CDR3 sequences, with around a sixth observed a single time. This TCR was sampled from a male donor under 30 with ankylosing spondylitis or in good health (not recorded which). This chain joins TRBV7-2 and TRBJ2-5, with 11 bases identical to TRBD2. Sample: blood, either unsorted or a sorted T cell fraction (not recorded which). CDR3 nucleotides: TGTGCCAGCAGCTTAGGGCTAGCGGGAGGCCAAGAGACCCAGTACTTC. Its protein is CASSLGLAGGQETQYF.